The rows below give T cell receptor beta chains drawn from one sample of a study of cytomegalovirus exposure and HLA in healthy donors. The method was immunoSEQ multiplex PCR; TCRdb's version includes in-frame clones alone and lacks a portion of them. Seen here are fewer than 400,000 clones, 86% observed once, and the top ten hold approximately 0.84%. The sequenced sample consisted of PBMCs. The receptor set was obtained from a woman under 30 in good health and CMV-seronegative. Each CDR3 is given with its conserved first and last residue. A D gene is named only where the DNA matches it firmly. Clone size is given for some rows only: seen once, a few or many times, or a class if the clone is expanded.

J | D | V | size | CDR3 | DNA
TRBJ2-7 | - | TRBV7-8 | - | CASSLVREGLPTPKSYEQYF | TGTGCCAGCAGCTTAGTACGCGAGGGACTCCCCACCCCCAAATCCTACGAGCAGTACTTC
TRBJ2-6 | - | TRBV4-2 | - | CASSQDLRFIRGGRGANVLTF | TGTGCCAGCAGCCAAGATCTGCGGTTTATCCGCGGCGGGCGCGGGGCCAACGTCCTGACTTTC
TRBJ2-7 | - | TRBV5-1 | once | CASSSSPTTGPIRYEQYF | TGCGCCAGCAGCTCATCCCCAACAACAGGACCCATCCGCTACGAGCAGTACTTC
TRBJ1-2 | - | TRBV5-1 | once | CASSSAGLYGYTF | TGCGCCAGCAGCTCTGCGGGACTCTATGGCTACACCTTC
TRBJ2-1 | - | TRBV7-2 | - | CASSLSRTPGANEQFF | TGTGCCAGCAGCTTATCCCGAACTCCGGGAGCAAATGAGCAGTTCTTC
TRBJ2-7 | TRBD1 | TRBV10-1 | - | CASRGQGAPYEQYF | TGCGCCAGCAGAGGACAGGGAGCGCCCTACGAGCAGTACTTC
TRBJ2-2 | TRBD2 | TRBV18 | - | CASSPPSGGNTGELFF | TGTGCCAGCTCACCACCTTCGGGAGGTAACACCGGGGAGCTGTTTTTT
TRBJ1-1 | - | TRBV11-3 | - | CASSSPTTSEAFF | TGTGCCAGCAGCTCACCTACGACATCAGAAGCTTTCTTT
TRBJ2-6 | - | TRBV5-6 | - | CASKYGSGANVLTF | TGTGCCAGCAAGTACGGCTCTGGGGCCAACGTCCTGACTTTC
TRBJ2-1 | TRBD1 | TRBV11-3 | - | CASSLGQLAHNEQFF | TGTGCCAGCAGCTTGGGACAGCTCGCTCACAATGAGCAGTTCTTC
TRBJ1-1 | - | TRBV15 | - | CATSSGTHTEAFF | TGTGCCACCAGCTCAGGGACTCACACTGAAGCTTTCTTT
TRBJ1-3 | - | TRBV4-3 | - | CASSQELQGSGNTIYF | TGCGCCAGCAGCCAAGAGTTACAGGGCTCTGGAAACACCATATATTTT
TRBJ1-3 | TRBD1 | TRBV5-6 | - | CASSSDREPPGNTIYF | TGTGCCAGCAGCTCGGACAGGGAACCCCCTGGAAACACCATATATTTT
TRBJ1-1 | TRBD1 | TRBV2 | - | CASSDPGGSRTEAFF | TGTGCCAGCAGTGACCCAGGGGGTTCACGAACTGAAGCTTTCTTT
TRBJ2-1 | TRBD2 | TRBV5-1 | - | CASSQTGGNYNEQFF | TGCGCCAGCAGTCAGACGGGAGGGAACTACAATGAGCAGTTCTTC
TRBJ2-7 | - | TRBV29-1 | - | CSVVPGVVGEQYF | TGCAGCGTTGTCCCGGGAGTGGTGGGCGAGCAGTACTTC
TRBJ1-2 | TRBD1 | TRBV19 | - | CASSIQGANYGYTF | TGTGCCAGTAGTATACAGGGGGCTAACTATGGCTACACCTTC
TRBJ2-1 | TRBD2 | TRBV7-2 | - | CASSLGGLGSNEQFF | TGTGCCAGCAGCTTAGGGGGACTAGGTTCCAATGAGCAGTTCTTC
TRBJ2-3 | - | TRBV18 | - | CASSPPMEDTQYF | TGTGCCAGCTCACCACCGATGGAGGATACGCAGTATTTT
TRBJ1-3 | - | TRBV4-1 | - | CASSRGGVYSGNTIYF | TGCGCCAGCTCAAGAGGCGGGGTTTACTCTGGAAACACCATATATTTT
TRBJ2-4 | TRBD2 | TRBV7-8 | - | CASSQSRGGTNNIQYF | TGTGCCAGCAGTCAATCGCGGGGGGGAACCAACAACATTCAGTACTTC
TRBJ2-7 | TRBD2 | TRBV4-3 | - | CASSRTSGLTYEQYF | TGCGCCAGCAGCCGAACTAGCGGGCTAACCTACGAGCAGTACTTC
TRBJ1-4 | - | TRBV29-1 | - | CSVGGVTTNEKLFF | TGCAGCGTTGGCGGGGTTACAACTAATGAAAAACTGTTTTTT
TRBJ1-5 | TRBD1 | TRBV2 | - | CASCGQGAGNQPQHF | TGTGCCAGCTGTGGGCAGGGGGCCGGGAATCAGCCCCAGCATTTT
TRBJ1-1 | - | TRBV2 | - | CASSAVNTEAFF | TGTGCCAGCAGTGCGGTGAACACTGAAGCTTTCTTT
TRBJ2-7 | TRBD2 | TRBV7-2 | - | CASSLVSSGSPSHEQYF | TGTGCCAGCAGCTTAGTATCTAGCGGGAGTCCATCCCACGAGCAGTACTTC
TRBJ1-4 | - | TRBV29-1 | - | CSVSDRTTNEKLFF | TGCAGCGTCAGTGACAGGACGACTAATGAAAAACTGTTTTTT
TRBJ2-7 | TRBD1 | TRBV5-1 | - | CASSLGQVLNYEQYF | TGCGCCAGCAGCTTAGGACAGGTTCTTAACTACGAGCAGTACTTC
TRBJ1-2 | TRBD1 | TRBV19 | - | CASSMGTGEGYTF | TGTGCCAGTAGTATGGGGACAGGGGAAGGCTACACCTTC